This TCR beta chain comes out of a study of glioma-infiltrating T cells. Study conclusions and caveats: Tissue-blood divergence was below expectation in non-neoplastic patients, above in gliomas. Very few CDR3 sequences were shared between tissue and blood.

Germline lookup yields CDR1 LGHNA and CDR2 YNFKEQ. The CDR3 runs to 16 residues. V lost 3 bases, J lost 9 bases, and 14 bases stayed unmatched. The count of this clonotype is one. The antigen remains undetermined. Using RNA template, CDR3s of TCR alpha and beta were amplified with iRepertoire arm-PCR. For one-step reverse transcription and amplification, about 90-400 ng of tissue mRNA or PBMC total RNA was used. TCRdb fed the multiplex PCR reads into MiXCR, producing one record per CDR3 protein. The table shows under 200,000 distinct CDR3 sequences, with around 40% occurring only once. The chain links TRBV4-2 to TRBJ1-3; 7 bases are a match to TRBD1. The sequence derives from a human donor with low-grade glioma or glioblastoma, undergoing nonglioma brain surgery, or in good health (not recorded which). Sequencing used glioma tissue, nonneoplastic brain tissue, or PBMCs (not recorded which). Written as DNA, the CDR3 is TGTGCCAGCAGCCACGAACCTCAGGGGGATAGAAGCACCATATATTTT. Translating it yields CASSHEPQGDRSTIYF.